This is a list of T cell receptor beta chains from one sample in a study of control samples from healthy donors and cancer patients. TCRdb's copy holds only in-frame clones and misses some; the assay was immunoSEQ multiplex PCR. This table holds around 92,000 clones, roughly four fifths found once. Sequencing input: blood. The receptors were gathered from a man aged 55-75 years in good health. Each CDR3 is given with its conserved first and last residue. The D gene is left open where the match is weak. Part of the rows lack a size; the others show once, few, many or a class for expanded clones.

size | D | J | V | CDR3 | DNA
. | . | TRBJ1-5 | TRBV5-1 | CASSSGGNQPQHF | TGCGCCAGCAGCTCGGGGGGCAATCAGCCCCAGCATTTT
. | TRBD1 | TRBJ2-7 | TRBV11-1 | CASSPTDRGVNEQYF | TGTGCCAGCAGCCCGACGGACAGGGGAGTAAACGAGCAGTACTTC
. | . | TRBJ1-2 | TRBV30 | CAWTPRGTLYGYTF | TGTGCCTGGACCCCGAGGGGGACCCTCTATGGCTACACCTTC
. | TRBD2 | TRBJ2-1 | TRBV6-4 | CASSTSGGLGEQFF | TGTGCCAGTTCGACTAGCGGGGGCCTTGGTGAGCAGTTCTTC
. | . | TRBJ1-6 | TRBV9 | CASSADNGYGSLHF | TGTGCCAGCAGCGCGGACAATGGGTACGGCTCTCTCCACTTT
. | . | TRBJ1-2 | TRBV10-3 | CAISESGDGYTF | TGTGCCATCAGTGAGTCTGGGGATGGCTACACCTTC
. | TRBD2 | TRBJ2-7 | TRBV18 | CASSPPLAGAYEQYF | TGTGCCAGCTCACCACCCCTAGCGGGAGCCTACGAGCAGTACTTC
. | . | TRBJ2-5 | TRBV5-4 | CASLDVTGTQYF | TGTGCCAGCCTGGATGTGACGGGGACCCAGTACTTC
. | . | TRBJ2-2 | TRBV27 | CASSPTQPDQPGTPGELFF | TGTGCCAGCAGCCCAACCCAACCCGACCAACCGGGAACACCCGGGGAGCTGTTTTTT
. | TRBD1 | TRBJ2-7 | TRBV7-8 | CASSPWTGPSSYEQYF | TGTGCCAGCAGCCCCTGGACAGGCCCGAGCTCCTACGAGCAGTACTTC
. | . | TRBJ1-1 | TRBV5-1 | CASSLNFAMNTEAFF | TGCGCCAGCAGCTTGAATTTTGCGATGAACACTGAAGCTTTCTTT
. | . | TRBJ2-5 | TRBV2 | CASRPLRQETQYF | TGTGCCAGCAGGCCCTTACGACAAGAGACCCAGTACTTC
few | . | TRBJ1-2 | TRBV4-2 | CASSQDWNSPFYGYTF | TGTGCCAGCAGCCAAGACTGGAACAGTCCCTTCTATGGCTACACCTTC
. | TRBD1 | TRBJ2-7 | TRBV2 | CASKYRDRSYEQYF | TGTGCCAGCAAGTACCGGGACAGGTCCTACGAGCAGTACTTC
. | TRBD1 | TRBJ2-7 | TRBV4-2 | CASSLEQGWEQYF | TGTGCCAGCAGCCTCGAACAGGGGTGGGAGCAGTACTTC
once | TRBD1 | TRBJ1-5 | TRBV6-5 | CASRRGGEQPQHF | TGTGCCAGCAGGAGAGGGGGCGAACAGCCCCAGCATTTT
once | . | TRBJ1-6 | TRBV7-9 | CASSPNNSPLHF | TGTGCCAGCAGCCCCAATAATTCACCCCTCCACTTT
. | . | TRBJ2-2 | TRBV19 | CASSPGWAGETGELFF | TGTGCCAGTAGTCCCGGTTGGGCAGGGGAAACCGGGGAGCTGTTTTTT
. | TRBD1 | TRBJ2-7 | TRBV6-1 | CASSARTGHLSYEQYF | TGTGCCAGCAGTGCCCGGACAGGGCATCTTTCCTACGAGCAGTACTTC
. | . | TRBJ1-2 | TRBV4-1 | CASSQVPASGYGYTF | TGCGCCAGCAGCCAAGTGCCAGCCTCGGGCTATGGCTACACCTTC
. | . | TRBJ2-3 | TRBV7-8 | CASSPRTVLRTDTQYF | TGTGCCAGCAGCCCGCGGACAGTGTTGAGGACAGATACGCAGTATTTT
few | . | TRBJ2-2 | TRBV12-3/TRBV12-4 | CASSSDTGELFF | TGTGCCAGCAGTTCGGACACCGGGGAGCTGTTTTTT
. | . | TRBJ1-5 | TRBV7-8 | CASSLGTTEGSNQPQHF | TGTGCCAGCAGCCTCGGGACAACCGAGGGGAGCAATCAGCCCCAGCATTTT
. | . | TRBJ2-7 | TRBV5-1 | CASSPQLIDGEQYF | TGCGCCAGCAGCCCCCAACTAATAGACGGCGAGCAGTACTTC
. | TRBD1 | TRBJ2-7 | TRBV5-6 | CASSYRGQFYEQYF | TGTGCCAGCAGCTACAGGGGACAGTTTTACGAGCAGTACTTC
. | TRBD1 | TRBJ1-5 | TRBV7-2 | CASSQDRVGPQHF | TGTGCCAGCAGCCAGGACAGGGTGGGGCCCCAGCATTTT
. | . | TRBJ2-1 | TRBV4-1 | CASSQLAEVSYNEQFF | TGCGCCAGCAGCCAATTGGCCGAGGTGTCCTACAATGAGCAGTTCTTC
. | . | TRBJ1-5 | TRBV7-2 | CASSPRAGWEVQPQHF | TGTGCCAGCAGCCCCCGGGCAGGGTGGGAGGTTCAGCCCCAGCATTTT
. | . | TRBJ1-1 | TRBV11-2 | CASSLQGEIEAFF | TGTGCCAGCAGCCTTCAAGGGGAGATTGAAGCTTTCTTT
. | TRBD2 | TRBJ2-3 | TRBV30 | CAWTSGGAGDTQYF | TGTGCCTGGACTAGCGGGGGGGCAGGTGATACGCAGTATTTT
. | TRBD2 | TRBJ2-3 | TRBV5-1 | CASSLAGGSGDTQYF | TGCGCCAGCAGTCTAGCGGGGGGGTCCGGAGATACGCAGTATTTT
. | . | TRBJ1-2 | TRBV7-9 | CASSLVQGDYGYTF | TGTGCCAGCAGCTTAGTTCAGGGAGACTATGGCTACACCTTC
. | TRBD2 | TRBJ2-7 | TRBV28 | CASSSTGLAGVHEQYF | TGTGCCAGCAGTTCAACCGGACTAGCGGGAGTCCACGAGCAGTACTTC
. | TRBD1 | TRBJ1-5 | TRBV6-5 | CASTEGQGRGQPQHF | TGTGCCAGCACGGAGGGACAGGGTAGAGGTCAGCCCCAGCATTTT
. | . | TRBJ2-1 | TRBV5-1 | CASNVGSSSYNEQFF | TGCGCCAGCAACGTGGGCTCCAGCTCCTACAATGAGCAGTTCTTC
. | . | TRBJ2-3 | TRBV6-4 | CASSETGTTDTQYF | TGTGCCAGCAGTGAAACAGGAACCACAGATACGCAGTATTTT
. | . | TRBJ1-6 | TRBV28 | CASSSHNSPLHF | TGTGCCAGCAGTTCCCATAATTCACCCCTCCACTTT
. | . | TRBJ2-5 | TRBV5-1 | CASSFQEETQYF | TGCGCCAGCAGCTTCCAGGAAGAGACCCAGTACTTC
. | . | TRBJ1-6 | TRBV6-6 | CASSYSSAYGDSPLHF | TGTGCCAGCAGTTACTCGAGCGCCTACGGGGATTCACCCCTCCACTTT
. | . | TRBJ2-5 | TRBV6-2/TRBV6-3 | CASSYSGGGAEQETQYF | TGTGCCAGCAGTTACTCGGGAGGCGGGGCCGAACAAGAGACCCAGTACTTC
few | . | TRBJ1-4 | TRBV7-9 | CASSYDSQPEKLFF | TGTGCCAGCAGCTACGACAGTCAGCCCGAAAAACTGTTTTTT
. | . | TRBJ2-2 | TRBV3-1/TRBV3-2 | CASSQDWTTNTGELFF | TGTGCCAGCAGCCAAGACTGGACTACCAACACCGGGGAGCTGTTTTTT
. | . | TRBJ2-7 | TRBV29-1 | CSVVRGDGYEQYF | TGCAGCGTTGTGAGGGGGGACGGCTACGAGCAGTACTTC
. | . | TRBJ2-1 | TRBV12-3/TRBV12-4 | CASSSGPEQFF | TGTGCCAGCAGTTCCGGCCCCGAGCAGTTCTTC
. | . | TRBJ1-1 | TRBV18 | CASSEARVNTEAFF | TGTGCCAGCTCTGAGGCCAGGGTGAACACTGAAGCTTTCTTT
few | TRBD1 | TRBJ1-5 | TRBV4-2 | CASSQVSQGASNQPQHF | TGTGCCAGCAGCCAAGTGAGCCAGGGGGCGAGCAATCAGCCCCAGCATTTT
. | TRBD1 | TRBJ1-1 | TRBV4-1 | CASSQEWGGGFMNTEAFF | TGCGCCAGCAGCCAAGAATGGGGAGGGGGCTTTATGAACACTGAAGCTTTCTTT
. | TRBD1 | TRBJ2-7 | TRBV25-1 | CASSGGQGDEQYF | TGTGCCAGCAGCGGGGGACAGGGGGACGAGCAGTACTTC
. | TRBD1 | TRBJ1-2 | TRBV27 | CASSIQGAQKNGYTF | TGTGCCAGCAGTATACAGGGGGCTCAGAAAAATGGCTACACCTTC
. | TRBD2 | TRBJ2-1 | TRBV6-5 | CAGRLAGHNEQFF | TGTGCCGGAAGACTAGCGGGACACAATGAGCAGTTCTTC
few | . | TRBJ1-6 | TRBV5-6 | CASSSGGLLSSYNSPLHF | TGTGCCAGCAGCTCCGGGGGGCTCTTAAGCTCCTATAATTCACCCCTCCACTTT
. | . | TRBJ2-1 | TRBV7-9 | CASSPLQRGEQFF | TGTGCCAGCAGCCCCTTGCAACGAGGGGAGCAGTTCTTC
. | . | TRBJ1-4 | TRBV13 | CASSPPSGEGKKLFF | TGTGCCAGCAGCCCCCCCAGCGGGGAGGGAAAAAAACTGTTTTTT